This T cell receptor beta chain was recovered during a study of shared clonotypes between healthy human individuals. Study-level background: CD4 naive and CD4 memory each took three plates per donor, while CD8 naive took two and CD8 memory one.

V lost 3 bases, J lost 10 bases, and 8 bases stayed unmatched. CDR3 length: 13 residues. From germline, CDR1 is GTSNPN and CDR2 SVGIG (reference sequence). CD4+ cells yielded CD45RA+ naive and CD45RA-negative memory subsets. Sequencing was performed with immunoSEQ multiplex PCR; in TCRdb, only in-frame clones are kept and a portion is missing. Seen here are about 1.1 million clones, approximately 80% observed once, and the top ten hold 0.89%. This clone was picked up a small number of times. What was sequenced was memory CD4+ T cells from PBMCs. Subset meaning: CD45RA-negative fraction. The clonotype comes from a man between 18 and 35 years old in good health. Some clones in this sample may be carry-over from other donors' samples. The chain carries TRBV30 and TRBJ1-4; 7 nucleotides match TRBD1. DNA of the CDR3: TGTGCCTGGAGGCAAACAGGGGCCCCAAAACTGTTTTTT. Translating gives CAWRQTGAPKLFF.